These T cell receptor beta chains were read from a single sample in a study of cytomegalovirus exposure and HLA in healthy donors. Sequencing used immunoSEQ multiplex PCR; TCRdb keeps in-frame clones, though not all of them. The data show fewer than 100,000 clones, about 75% seen once. The specimen was PBMCs. The receptors were sampled from a female donor in good health and CMV-seronegative. Both conserved end residues are part of each CDR3. The D gene is left open where the match is weak. Clone size is not always given. Where it is, it says once, few, many or a class for expanded clones.

D gene | J gene | CDR3 length | clone size | V gene | CDR3 DNA | CDR3 protein
NA | TRBJ1-2 | 15 | NA | TRBV5-6 | TGTGCCAGCAGCTTGGCCCAGAGTCAGGGGTATGGCTACACCTTC | CASSLAQSQGYGYTF
NA | TRBJ2-3 | 16 | few | TRBV29-1 | TGCAGCGTTGAAGATCCTTGGGGCGGAAGCACAGATACGCAGTATTTT | CSVEDPWGGSTDTQYF
TRBD1 | TRBJ2-7 | 15 | NA | TRBV5-1 | TGCGCCAGCAGCTTGGGTACAGGGGGGTCCTACGAGCAGTACTTC | CASSLGTGGSYEQYF
NA | TRBJ2-5 | 14 | NA | TRBV11-2 | TGTGCCAGCAGCTTCCCAGGGACACCAGCAGACCAGTACTTC | CASSFPGTPADQYF
NA | TRBJ2-7 | 13 | NA | TRBV2 | TGTGCCAGCAGTAAATCCCACACCAACGAGCAGTACTTC | CASSKSHTNEQYF
NA | TRBJ1-5 | 16 | NA | TRBV10-2 | TGCGCCAGCAGTGAGTCTAGGGGAACCATCAATCAGCCCCAGCATTTT | CASSESRGTINQPQHF
NA | TRBJ1-3 | 17 | NA | TRBV29-1 | TGCAGCGTTGAGATTTCCAAAGGGGTTTTCTCTGGAAACACCATATATTTT | CSVEISKGVFSGNTIYF
NA | TRBJ2-7 | 14 | NA | TRBV30 | TGTGCCTGGAGTGCTGACACGGGGACCTACGAGCAGTACTTC | CAWSADTGTYEQYF
NA | TRBJ1-1 | 13 | NA | TRBV10-2 | TGCGCCAGCAGTGAAATTCGGGGCACTGAAGCTTTCTTT | CASSEIRGTEAFF
TRBD1 | TRBJ1-2 | 16 | NA | TRBV19 | TGTGCCAGTAGTGCCGGGACAGGGGACCTCGTCTATGGCTACACCTTC | CASSAGTGDLVYGYTF